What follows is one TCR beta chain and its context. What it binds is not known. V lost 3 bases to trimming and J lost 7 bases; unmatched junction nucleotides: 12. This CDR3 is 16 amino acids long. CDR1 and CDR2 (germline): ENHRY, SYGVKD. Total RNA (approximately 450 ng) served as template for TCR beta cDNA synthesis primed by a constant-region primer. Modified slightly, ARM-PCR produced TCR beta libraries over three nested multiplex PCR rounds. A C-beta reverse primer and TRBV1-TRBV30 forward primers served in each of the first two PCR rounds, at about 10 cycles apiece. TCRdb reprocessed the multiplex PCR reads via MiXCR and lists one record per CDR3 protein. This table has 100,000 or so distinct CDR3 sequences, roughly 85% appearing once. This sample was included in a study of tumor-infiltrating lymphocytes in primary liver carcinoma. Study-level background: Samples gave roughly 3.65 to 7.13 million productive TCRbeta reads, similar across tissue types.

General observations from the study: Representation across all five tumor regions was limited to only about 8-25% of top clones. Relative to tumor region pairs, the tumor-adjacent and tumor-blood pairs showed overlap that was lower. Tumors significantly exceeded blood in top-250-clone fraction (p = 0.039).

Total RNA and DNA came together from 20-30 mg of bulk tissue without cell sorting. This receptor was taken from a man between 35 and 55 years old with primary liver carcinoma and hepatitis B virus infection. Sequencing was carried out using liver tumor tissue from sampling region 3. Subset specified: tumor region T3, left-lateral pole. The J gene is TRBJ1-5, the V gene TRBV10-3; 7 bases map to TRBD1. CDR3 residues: CAISDQREGAGQPQHF. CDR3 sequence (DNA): TGTGCCATCAGTGATCAGAGAGAGGGGGCCGGACAGCCCCAGCATTTT.